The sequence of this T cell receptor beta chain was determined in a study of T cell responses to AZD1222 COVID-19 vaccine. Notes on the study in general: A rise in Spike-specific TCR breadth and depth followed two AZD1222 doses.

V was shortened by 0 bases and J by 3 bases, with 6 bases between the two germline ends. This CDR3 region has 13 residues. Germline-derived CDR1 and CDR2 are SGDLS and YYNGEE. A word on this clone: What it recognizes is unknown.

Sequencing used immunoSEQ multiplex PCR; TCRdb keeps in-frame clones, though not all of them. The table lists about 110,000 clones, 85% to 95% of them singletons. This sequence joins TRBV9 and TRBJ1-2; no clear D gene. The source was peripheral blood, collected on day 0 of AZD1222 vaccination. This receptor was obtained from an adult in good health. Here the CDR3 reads CASSVAEDYGYTF. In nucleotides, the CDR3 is TGTGCCAGCAGCGTAGCGGAGGACTATGGCTACACCTTC. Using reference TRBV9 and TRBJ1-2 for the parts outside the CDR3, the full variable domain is DSGVTQTPKHLITATGQRVTLRCSPRSGDLSVYWYQQSLDQGLQFLIQYYNGEERAKGNILERFSAQQFPDLHSELNLSSLELGDSALYFCASSVAEDYGYTFGSGTRLTVV.